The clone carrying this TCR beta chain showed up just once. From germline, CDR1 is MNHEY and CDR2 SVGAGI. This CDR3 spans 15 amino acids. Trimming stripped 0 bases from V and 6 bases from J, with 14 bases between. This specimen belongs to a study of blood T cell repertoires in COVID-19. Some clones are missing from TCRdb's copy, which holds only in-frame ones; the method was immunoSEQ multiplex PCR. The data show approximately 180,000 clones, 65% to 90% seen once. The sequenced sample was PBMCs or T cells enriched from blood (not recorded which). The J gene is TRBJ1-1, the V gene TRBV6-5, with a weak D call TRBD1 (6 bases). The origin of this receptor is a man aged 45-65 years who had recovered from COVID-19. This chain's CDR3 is CASSYSRLGAAEAFF. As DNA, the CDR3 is TGTGCCAGCAGTTACTCGAGGTTGGGGGCCGCTGAAGCTTTCTTT.